Presented here are 24 T cell receptor beta chains from one specimen sequenced in a study of CD8 T cells in ankylosing spondylitis. MiXCR, applied by TCRdb to the 5' RACE reads, yields one record per CDR3 protein. The table lists just over 350,000 distinct CDR3 sequences, 20% of them singletons. The specimen was blood, either unsorted or a sorted T cell fraction (not recorded which). These receptors originate from a male donor with ankylosing spondylitis or in good health (not recorded which).

The rearrangement uses TRBV29-1 and TRBJ2-7; D gene unclear. Germline assignment: CDR1 SQVTM and CDR2 ANQGSEA. Trimming removed 4 bases at V and 0 bases at J, with 10 bases between. The CDR3 sequence is 13 residues long. The CDR3, as DNA: TGCAGCGTTGTTTTCACCTACTCCTACGAGCAGTACTTC. This sequence encodes CSVVFTYSYEQYF.

This clonotype turned up a few times. The V call is TRBV11-2, the J call TRBJ2-1, with 9 nucleotides matching TRBD1. Germline values: CDR1 SGHAT, CDR2 FQNNGV. This CDR3 contains 15 residues. Losses at the gene ends were 4 bases for V and 8 bases for J; bases not matched to a gene: 9. The DNA of the CDR3 is TGTGCCAGCAGCTCCTACCGGGACAGGGTACATGAGCAGTTCTTC. It specifies CASSSYRDRVHEQFF.

The V call is TRBV4-1, the J call TRBJ2-2; 10 bases match TRBD2. V lost 0 bases and J lost 2; bases outside the gene matches: 6. Germline CDR1 reads MGHRA; CDR2 reads YSYEKL. This CDR3 comprises 18 residues. CDR3 sequence: CASSQDGLAGVNTGELFF. DNA for the CDR3: TGCGCCAGCAGCCAAGATGGCCTAGCGGGGGTAAACACCGGGGAGCTGTTTTTT.

This chain links TRBV7-7 with TRBJ2-2, with D possibly TRBD2 on 5 matching bases. CDR1 is SSHAT, CDR2 FNYEAQ, per germline (reference sequence). V was trimmed by 10 bases and J by 1 base, leaving 10 bases between them. This CDR3 contains 13 residues. The CDR3 reads CATQRENTGELFF. CDR3 bases: TGTGCCACACAGAGGGAGAACACCGGGGAGCTGTTTTTT. Looking up the rest from reference TRBV7-7 and TRBJ2-2 gives the full variable domain: GAGVSQSPRYKVTKRGQDVTLRCDPISSHATLYWYQQALGQGPEFLTYFNYEAQPDKSGLPSDRFSAERPEGSISTLTIQRTEQRDSAMYRCATQRENTGELFFGEGSRLTVL.

The chain combines TRBV12-3 or TRBV12-4 with TRBJ2-7, with D tentatively TRBD2 (6 bases). This CDR3 has 15 residues. V dropped 6 bases and J dropped 5 bases, with 20 bases sitting between them. The CDR3: CASRALPGGFHEQYF. CDR3 bases: TGTGCCAGCAGGGCCCTCCCCGGAGGGTTCCACGAGCAGTACTTC.

This clonotype has a handful of counts. The CDR3 region is CAIFVSREQFF. CDR3 sequence (DNA): TGTGCCATCTTTGTTAGTCGGGAGCAGTTCTTC. The chain recombines TRBV10-3 with TRBJ2-1; no clear D gene. Germline-derived CDR1 and CDR2 are ENHRY and SYGVKD. The CDR3 spans 11 residues. V was cut by 8 bases and J by 10 bases, with 12 bases left in between.

This clonotype was counted a few times. V and J are TRBV7-8 and TRBJ2-3; D possibly uses TRBD1 or TRBD2 (5 bases each). Germline loops: CDR1 SGHVS, CDR2 FQNEAQ. There are 15 residues in the CDR3. V shed 5 bases and J shed 0 bases, with 12 bases lying between them. CDR3 nucleotide sequence: TGTGCCAGCAGCCCCGGGACGTCTAGCACAGATACGCAGTATTTT. Translation gives CASSPGTSSTDTQYF.

The table lists this clonotype with a few counts. The chain carries TRBV7-3 and TRBJ2-2; 8 nucleotides agree with TRBD1. CDR1 is SGHTA and CDR2 is FQGTGA in the germline V gene. Unmatched junction bases numbered 2, after V lost 1 base and J lost 4 bases. The length of the CDR3 is 15 residues. This chain's CDR3 is CASSLIQGVTGELFF. CDR3 DNA sequence: TGTGCCAGCAGCTTAATACAGGGGGTCACCGGGGAGCTGTTTTTT.

J is TRBJ2-2 and V is TRBV29-1; D may be TRBD1 or TRBD2 (5 bases each). Germline V gene lookup returns CDR1 SQVTM and CDR2 ANQGSEA. This CDR3 comprises 12 residues. V lost 8 bases and J 7 bases, leaving 14 bases between the germline ends. DNA of the CDR3: TGCAGCTCCCGGACGGGGCTCGGGGAGCTGTTTTTT. Amino acid sequence: CSSRTGLGELFF.

The chain couples TRBV7-9 to TRBJ2-1; 9 bases line up with TRBD2. This CDR3 is built from 16 residues. Germline V lookup: CDR1 SEHNR, CDR2 FQNEAQ (reference sequence). With V trimmed by 0 bases and J by 6 bases, 6 bases remained unmatched. As DNA, the CDR3 is TGTGCCAGCAGCTTAGCAGGGACTAGCAATGGCAATGAGCAGTTCTTC. This encodes CASSLAGTSNGNEQFF.

The chain uses TRBV6-5 and TRBJ2-7; 9 bases map to TRBD2. From germline, CDR1 is MNHEY and CDR2 SVGAGI. CDR3 size: 16 residues. The V segment lost 0 bases and the J segment 4 bases; nucleotides outside the gene matches: 7. The CDR3 sequence: CASSYSVAGDIYEQYF. Here the CDR3 DNA reads TGTGCCAGCAGTTACTCGGTAGCGGGGGACATATACGAGCAGTACTTC.

On this clonotype: This may be a read error, as it is one base from a much larger clone. This sequence joins TRBV20-1 and TRBJ2-7; TRBD1 might be the D (6 bases). Germline values: CDR1 DFQATT, CDR2 SNEGSKA (reference sequence). The CDR3 is 11 amino acids. Trimming stripped 5 bases from V and 3 bases from J, with 8 bases between. The CDR3 DNA reads as TGCAGTGCTTCACAGGGCTACGAGCAGTACTTC. Protein product: CSASQGYEQYF.

The chain links TRBV7-9 to TRBJ2-7, with a tentative D call TRBD2 (6 bases). Trimming removed 4 bases from V and 0 bases from J, with 13 bases in between. CDR3 length: 15 amino acids. Germline assignment: CDR1 SEHNR and CDR2 FQNEAQ (reference sequence). Written as DNA, the CDR3 is TGTGCCAGCAGCTCCCGGGAGATGAGCTCCTACGAGCAGTACTTC. This gives the protein CASSSREMSSYEQYF.

This clonotype was observed a handful of times. V and J are TRBV20-1 and TRBJ2-7; D remains unclear. The germline V and J ends were trimmed by 3 bases and 3 bases, with 12 bases remaining between them. The CDR3 is made up of 13 amino acids. The germline gives CDR1 DFQATT, CDR2 SNEGSKA (reference sequence). The DNA of the CDR3 is TGCAGTGCTAGTCTCTCCAGAGACTACGAGCAGTACTTC. Translated, it gives CSASLSRDYEQYF.

The chain links TRBV12-3 or TRBV12-4 to TRBJ2-7; TRBD1 matches 7 bases. The CDR3 length is 16 residues. After removal of 3 bases from V and 0 bases from J, the junction contained 8 bases not matched to a gene. DNA of the CDR3: TGTGCCAGCAGTTTTCGAGGGGGCGGTGGCTCCTACGAGCAGTACTTC. Amino acids: CASSFRGGGGSYEQYF.

This clonotype was seen a few times. The V and J genes are TRBV29-1 and TRBJ2-6; D unresolved. The CDR3 is made up of 16 amino acids. Per germline, CDR1 SQVTM and CDR2 ANQGSEA. V lost 6 bases to trimming and J lost 0 bases, with 15 bases between them. CDR3 DNA: TGCAGCGTCGCGGCGCAGATTAGCTCTGGGGCCAACGTCCTGACTTTC. It yields the protein CSVAAQISSGANVLTF.

This clonotype was seen only a few times. The V and J genes are TRBV20-1 and TRBJ1-1, with D perhaps matching TRBD1 (6 bases). The V gene lost 7 bases and the J gene lost 2 bases, with 14 bases spanning the gap. The CDR3 spans 13 residues. Germline V gene data show CDR1 as DFQATT and CDR2 as SNEGSKA (reference sequence). In DNA form, the CDR3 reads TGCAGTGTTAGGGGGACGGGAAACACTGAAGCTTTCTTT. This codes for CSVRGTGNTEAFF.

The rearrangement joins TRBV6-4 to TRBJ2-1; the match to TRBD2 covers 7 bases. J was trimmed by 5 bases and V by 4 bases; bases with no gene match: 5. The germline V gene has CDR1 MRHNA and CDR2 SNTAGT. The CDR3 has 14 residues. For the CDR3, the DNA is TGTGCCAGCAGTGGAGGGGACTACCACAATGAGCAGTTCTTC. It codes for CASSGGDYHNEQFF.

This clonotype appeared a few times. The chain employs TRBV28 and TRBJ2-3; unclear D gene. The CDR3 runs to 15 residues. CDR1 is MDHEN, CDR2 SYDVKM, per germline. V gave up 3 bases and J gave up 5 bases, with 15 bases separating them. The CDR3 region is CASSFLGERQDTQYF. The CDR3 coding sequence is TGTGCCAGCAGTTTTCTTGGGGAACGTCAAGATACGCAGTATTTT.

This clonotype occurred many times. The chain has TRBV2 and TRBJ2-2; D possibly corresponds to TRBD1 (7 bases). Between the trimmed V and J ends, which lost 3 bases and 5 bases, there was a span of 16 bases. The CDR3 has 16 amino acids. The germline CDR1 and CDR2 sequences are SNHLY and FYNNEI. CDR3 in amino acids: CASSDLSRGVTGELFF. DNA for the CDR3: TGTGCCAGCAGTGACCTCTCCAGGGGGGTAACCGGGGAGCTGTTTTTT.

This clonotype was recorded a few times. The chain has TRBV20-1 and TRBJ1-2; D possibly corresponds to TRBD1 (5 bases). The CDR3 extends over 12 amino acids. Trimming removed 6 bases from V and 6 bases from J, with 14 bases in between. Germline CDR1 and CDR2: DFQATT and SNEGSKA (reference sequence). CDR3 protein: CSATLGDDGYTF. CDR3 nucleotides: TGCAGTGCCACTTTGGGGGACGATGGCTACACCTTC.

The rearrangement uses TRBV27 and TRBJ2-1; D is possibly TRBD2 (5 bases). The CDR3 contains 17 residues. Germline V lookup: CDR1 MNHEY, CDR2 SMNVEV (reference sequence). V was shortened by 6 bases and J by 5 bases, with 23 bases between the two germline ends. The CDR3 region has the DNA TGTGCCAGCAGCCGGACTCGCCCCCAACTGTTGGACAATGAGCAGTTCTTC. It codes for CASSRTRPQLLDNEQFF.

This clonotype was seen a handful of times. V is TRBV4-1 and J is TRBJ2-7; no clear D gene. Trimming removed 0 bases at V and 0 bases at J, with 12 bases between. Germline CDR1 reads MGHRA; CDR2 reads YSYEKL. The CDR3 has 16 amino acids. The CDR3 region has the DNA TGCGCCAGCAGCCAAGATTCAGGACGGACCTCCTACGAGCAGTACTTC. The encoded protein is CASSQDSGRTSYEQYF.

The rearrangement links TRBV20-1 to TRBJ2-7, with D perhaps matching TRBD1 or TRBD2 (5 bases each). V lost 1 base and J 0 bases, leaving 16 bases between the germline ends. This CDR3 has 16 amino acids. Germline assignment: CDR1 DFQATT and CDR2 SNEGSKA (reference sequence). The CDR3 region is CSARGYGALSSYEQYF. CDR3 nucleotides: TGCAGTGCTAGAGGTTACGGGGCCCTAAGCTCCTACGAGCAGTACTTC.